The clone carrying this T cell receptor beta chain was detected many times. The CDR3 sequence is 15 residues long. The J segment lost 2 bases and the V segment lost 7 bases, leaving 5 bases of the junction unmatched. Per the germline V gene, CDR1 is MNHNS and CDR2 is SASEGT. This entry comes from a study of early T cells in non-severe SARS-CoV-2 infection. Individual cDNA molecules each received unique molecular identifiers attached to them. TCRdb re-called the 5' RACE reads with MiXCR, one entry per CDR3 protein. The sample records roughly 26,000 distinct CDR3 sequences, just over 4% being singletons.

The genes are TRBV6-1 and TRBJ2-6; 7 nucleotides align to TRBD1. The clonotype was recovered from an adult who was a healthcare worker with PCR-confirmed SARS-CoV-2 infection or an uninfected control (not recorded which). Specimen: whole blood. Here the CDR3 DNA reads TGTGCCAGCACAGGGGGTTGGACTGGGGCCAACGTCCTGACTTTC. It encodes CASTGGWTGANVLTF.